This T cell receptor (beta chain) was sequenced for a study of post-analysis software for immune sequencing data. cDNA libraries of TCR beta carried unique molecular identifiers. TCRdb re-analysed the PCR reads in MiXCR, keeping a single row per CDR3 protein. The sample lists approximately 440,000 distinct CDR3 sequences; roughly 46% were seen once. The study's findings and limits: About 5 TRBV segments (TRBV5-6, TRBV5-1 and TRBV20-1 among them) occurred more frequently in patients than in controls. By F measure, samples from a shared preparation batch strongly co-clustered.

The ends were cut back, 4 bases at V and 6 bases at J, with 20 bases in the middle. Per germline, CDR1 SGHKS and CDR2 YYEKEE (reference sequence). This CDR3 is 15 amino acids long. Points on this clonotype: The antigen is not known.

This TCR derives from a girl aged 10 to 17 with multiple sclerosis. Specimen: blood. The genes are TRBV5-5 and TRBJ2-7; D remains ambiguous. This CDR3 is CASSDRGRTLGEQYF. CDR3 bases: TGTGCCAGCAGCGACCGAGGACGGACCCTCGGCGAGCAGTACTTC. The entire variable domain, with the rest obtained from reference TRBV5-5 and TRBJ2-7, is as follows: DAGVTQSPTHLIKTRGQQVTLRCSPISGHKSVSWYQQVLGQGPQFIFQYYEKEERGRGNFPDRFSARQFPNYSSELNVNALLLGDSALYLCASSDRGRTLGEQYFGPGTRLTVT.